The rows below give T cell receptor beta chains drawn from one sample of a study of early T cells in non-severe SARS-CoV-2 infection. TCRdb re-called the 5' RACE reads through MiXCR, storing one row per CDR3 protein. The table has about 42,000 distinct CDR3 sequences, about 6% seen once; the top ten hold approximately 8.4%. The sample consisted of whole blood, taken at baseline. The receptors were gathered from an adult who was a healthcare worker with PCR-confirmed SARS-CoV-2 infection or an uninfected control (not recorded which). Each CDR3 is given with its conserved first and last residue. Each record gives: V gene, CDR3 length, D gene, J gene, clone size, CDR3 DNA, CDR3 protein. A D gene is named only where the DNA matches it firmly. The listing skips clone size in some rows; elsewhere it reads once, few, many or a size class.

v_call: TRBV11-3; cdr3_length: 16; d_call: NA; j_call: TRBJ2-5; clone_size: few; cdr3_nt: TGTGCCAGCAGCTCAGGAAGCTCAGGGAAGGTGGAGACCCAGTACTTC; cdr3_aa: CASSSGSSGKVETQYF
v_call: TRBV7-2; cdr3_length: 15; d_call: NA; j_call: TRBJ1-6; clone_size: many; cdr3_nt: TGTGCCAGCAGCCCCCAGGGGACGGAGAATTCACCCCTCCACTTT; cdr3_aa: CASSPQGTENSPLHF
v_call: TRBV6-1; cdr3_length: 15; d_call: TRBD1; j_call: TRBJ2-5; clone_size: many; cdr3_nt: TGTGCCAGCAGTGGGGGACAGGTCAAACAAGAGACCCAGTACTTC; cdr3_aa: CASSGGQVKQETQYF
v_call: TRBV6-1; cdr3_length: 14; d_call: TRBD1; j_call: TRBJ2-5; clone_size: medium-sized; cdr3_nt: TGTGCCAGCAGTGAAGACAGGGGTACGGAGACCCAGTACTTC; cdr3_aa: CASSEDRGTETQYF
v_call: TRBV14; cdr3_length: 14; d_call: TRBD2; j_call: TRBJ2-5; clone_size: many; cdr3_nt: TGTGCCAGCAGCTTTCCGGGACTAGCCGAGACCCAGTACTTC; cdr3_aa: CASSFPGLAETQYF
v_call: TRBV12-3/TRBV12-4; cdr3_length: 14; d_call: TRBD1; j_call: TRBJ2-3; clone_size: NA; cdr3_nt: TGTGCCAGCAGGCAGGGACAGGGGACAGATACGCAGTATTTT; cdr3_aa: CASRQGQGTDTQYF
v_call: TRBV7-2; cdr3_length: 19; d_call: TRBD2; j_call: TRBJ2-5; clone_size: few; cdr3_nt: TGTGCCAGCAGCTTAGGGGTCCTAGCGGGGGCCACTTTCCAAGAGACCCAGTACTTC; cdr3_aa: CASSLGVLAGATFQETQYF
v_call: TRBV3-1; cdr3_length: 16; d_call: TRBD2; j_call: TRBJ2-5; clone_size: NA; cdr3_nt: TGTGCCAGCAGCCAAGTCCAGCGGGGGAATTCGGAGACCCAGTACTTC; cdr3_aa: CASSQVQRGNSETQYF
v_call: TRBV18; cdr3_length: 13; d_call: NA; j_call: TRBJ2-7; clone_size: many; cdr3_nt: TGTGCCAGCTCACCAAGTGGGACATACGAGCAGTACTTC; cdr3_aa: CASSPSGTYEQYF
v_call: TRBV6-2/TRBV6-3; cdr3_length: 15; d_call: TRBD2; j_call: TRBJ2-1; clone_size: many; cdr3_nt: TGTGCCAGCAGCCAAAGCGGGGGGTACTACAATGAGCAGTTCTTC; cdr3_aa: CASSQSGGYYNEQFF
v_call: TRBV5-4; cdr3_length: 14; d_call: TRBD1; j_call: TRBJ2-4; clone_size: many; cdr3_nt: TGTGCCAGCAGTATACAGGGGCAAAAAAACATTCAGTACTTC; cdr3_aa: CASSIQGQKNIQYF
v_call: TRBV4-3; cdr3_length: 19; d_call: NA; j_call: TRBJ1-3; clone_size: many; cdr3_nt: TGCGCCAGCAGCCAAGGACACACTGTTTTCCCTGACTCTGGAAACACCATATATTTT; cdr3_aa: CASSQGHTVFPDSGNTIYF
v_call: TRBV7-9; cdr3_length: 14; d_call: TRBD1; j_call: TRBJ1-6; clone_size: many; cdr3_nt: TGTGCCAGCAGCTTAGATCGACAGGGTCTTATCTTCCACTTT; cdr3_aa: CASSLDRQGLIFHF
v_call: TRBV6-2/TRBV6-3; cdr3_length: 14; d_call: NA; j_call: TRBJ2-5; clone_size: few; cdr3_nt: TGTGCCAGCACCAGGGGGGTTCGGCGGGAGACCCAGTACTTC; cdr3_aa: CASTRGVRRETQYF
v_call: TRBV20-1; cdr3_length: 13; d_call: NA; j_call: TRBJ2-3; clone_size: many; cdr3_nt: TGCAGTCCACTGACTAGAGGGGAAGATACGCAGTATTTT; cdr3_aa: CSPLTRGEDTQYF
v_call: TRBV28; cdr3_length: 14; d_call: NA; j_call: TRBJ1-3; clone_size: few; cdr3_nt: TGTGCCAGCACCCCCCCAGGGGCCGGAAACACCATATATTTT; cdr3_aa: CASTPPGAGNTIYF
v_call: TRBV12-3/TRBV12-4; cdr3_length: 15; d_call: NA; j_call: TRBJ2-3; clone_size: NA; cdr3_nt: TGTGCCAGCAGTTTCTACAGTACGAGCACAGATACGCAGTATTTT; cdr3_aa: CASSFYSTSTDTQYF
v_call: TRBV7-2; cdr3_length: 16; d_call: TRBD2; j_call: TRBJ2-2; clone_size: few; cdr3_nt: TGTGCCAGCAGCCCCGGGACTAGCGGGGTCGCCGGGGAGCTGTTTTTT; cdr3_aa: CASSPGTSGVAGELFF
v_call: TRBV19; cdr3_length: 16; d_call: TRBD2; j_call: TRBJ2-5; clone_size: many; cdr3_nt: TGTGCCAGTAGTATAAGCGGGGGAACCTCTATAGAGACCCAGTACTTC; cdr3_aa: CASSISGGTSIETQYF
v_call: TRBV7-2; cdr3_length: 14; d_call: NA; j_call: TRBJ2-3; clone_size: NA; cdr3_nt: TGTGCCAGCAGCATTAGTAGGGCGGGGGATACGCAGTATTTT; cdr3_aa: CASSISRAGDTQYF
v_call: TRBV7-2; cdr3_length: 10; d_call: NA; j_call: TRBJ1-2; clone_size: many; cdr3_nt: TGTGCCAGCAGCTTATATGGCTACACCTTC; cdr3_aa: CASSLYGYTF
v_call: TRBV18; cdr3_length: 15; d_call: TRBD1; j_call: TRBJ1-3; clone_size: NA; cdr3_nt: TGTGCCAGCTCACCTCAGGGACAGCTCGGAAACACCATATATTTT; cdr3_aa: CASSPQGQLGNTIYF